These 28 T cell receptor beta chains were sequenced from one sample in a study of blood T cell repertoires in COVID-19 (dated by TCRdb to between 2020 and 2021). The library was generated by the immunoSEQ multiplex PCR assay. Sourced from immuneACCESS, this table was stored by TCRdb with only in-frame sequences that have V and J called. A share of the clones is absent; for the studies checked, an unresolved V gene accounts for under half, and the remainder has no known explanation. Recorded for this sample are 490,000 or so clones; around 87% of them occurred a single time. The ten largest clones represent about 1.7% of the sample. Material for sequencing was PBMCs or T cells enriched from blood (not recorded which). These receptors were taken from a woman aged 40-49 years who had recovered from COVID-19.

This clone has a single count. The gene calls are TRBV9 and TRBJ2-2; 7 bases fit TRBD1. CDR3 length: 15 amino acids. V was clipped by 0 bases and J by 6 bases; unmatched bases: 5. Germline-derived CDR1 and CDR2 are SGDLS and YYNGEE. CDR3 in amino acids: CASSVVGQGAGELFF. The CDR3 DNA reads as TGTGCCAGCAGCGTAGTCGGGCAGGGGGCCGGGGAGCTGTTTTTT. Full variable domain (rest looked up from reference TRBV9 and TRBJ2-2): DSGVTQTPKHLITATGQRVTLRCSPRSGDLSVYWYQQSLDQGLQFLIQYYNGEERAKGNILERFSAQQFPDLHSELNLSSLELGDSALYFCASSVVGQGAGELFFGEGSRLTVL.

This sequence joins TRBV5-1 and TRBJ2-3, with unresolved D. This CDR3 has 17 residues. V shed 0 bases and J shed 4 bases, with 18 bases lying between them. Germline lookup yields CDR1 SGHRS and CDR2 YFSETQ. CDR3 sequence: CASSLAAPTELSDTQYF. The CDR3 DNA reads TGCGCCAGCAGCTTGGCCGCTCCCACTGAGTTATCAGATACGCAGTATTTT. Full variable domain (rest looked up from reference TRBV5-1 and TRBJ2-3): KAGVTQTPRYLIKTRGQQVTLSCSPISGHRSVSWYQQTPGQGLQFLFEYFSETQRNKGNFPGRFSGRQFSNSRSEMNVSTLELGDSALYLCASSLAAPTELSDTQYFGPGTRLTVL.

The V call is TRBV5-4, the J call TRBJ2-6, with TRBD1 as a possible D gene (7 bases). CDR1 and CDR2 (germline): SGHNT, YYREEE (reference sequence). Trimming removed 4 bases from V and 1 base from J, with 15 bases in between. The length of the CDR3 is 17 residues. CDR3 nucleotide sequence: TGTGCCAGCAGCCAGGGGGGCTATAGATCTGGGGCCAACGTCCTGACTTTC. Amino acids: CASSQGGYRSGANVLTF. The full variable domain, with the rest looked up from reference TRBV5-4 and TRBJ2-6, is ETGVTQSPTHLIKTRGQQVTLRCSSQSGHNTVSWYQQALGQGPQFIFQYYREEENGRGNFPPRFSGLQFPNYSSELNVNALELDDSALYLCASSQGGYRSGANVLTFGAGSRLTVL.

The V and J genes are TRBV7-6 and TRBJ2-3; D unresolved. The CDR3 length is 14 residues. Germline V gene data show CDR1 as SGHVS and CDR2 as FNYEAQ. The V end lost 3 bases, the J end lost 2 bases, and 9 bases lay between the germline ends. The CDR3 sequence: CASSFKPLTDTQYF. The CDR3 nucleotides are TGTGCCAGCAGCTTTAAACCACTCACAGATACGCAGTATTTT.

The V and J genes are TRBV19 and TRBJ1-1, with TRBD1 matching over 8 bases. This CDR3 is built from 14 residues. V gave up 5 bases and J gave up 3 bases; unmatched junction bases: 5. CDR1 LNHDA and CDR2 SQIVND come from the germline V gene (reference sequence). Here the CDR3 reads CASSPQGAHTEAFF. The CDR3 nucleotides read TGTGCCAGTAGTCCTCAGGGGGCTCACACTGAAGCTTTCTTT.

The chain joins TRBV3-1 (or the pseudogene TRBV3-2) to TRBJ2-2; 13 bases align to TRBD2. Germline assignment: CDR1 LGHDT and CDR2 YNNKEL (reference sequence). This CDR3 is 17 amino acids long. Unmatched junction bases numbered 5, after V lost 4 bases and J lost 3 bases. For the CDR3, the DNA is TGTGCCAGCAGCCCTACTAGCGGGAGGGCCTACACCGGGGAGCTGTTTTTT. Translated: CASSPTSGRAYTGELFF.

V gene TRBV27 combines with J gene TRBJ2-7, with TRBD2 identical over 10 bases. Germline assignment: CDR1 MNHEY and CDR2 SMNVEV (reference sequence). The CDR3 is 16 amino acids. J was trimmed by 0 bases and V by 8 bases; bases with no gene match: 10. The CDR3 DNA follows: TGTGCCAGCCGGACCTTCGGACTAGCGGTCTCCTACGAGCAGTACTTC. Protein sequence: CASRTFGLAVSYEQYF.

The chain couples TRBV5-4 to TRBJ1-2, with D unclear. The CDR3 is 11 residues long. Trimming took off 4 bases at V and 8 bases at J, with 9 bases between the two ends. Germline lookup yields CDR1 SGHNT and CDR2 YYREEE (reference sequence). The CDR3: CASSDYGGYTF. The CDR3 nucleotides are TGTGCCAGCAGCGATTACGGGGGCTACACCTTC.

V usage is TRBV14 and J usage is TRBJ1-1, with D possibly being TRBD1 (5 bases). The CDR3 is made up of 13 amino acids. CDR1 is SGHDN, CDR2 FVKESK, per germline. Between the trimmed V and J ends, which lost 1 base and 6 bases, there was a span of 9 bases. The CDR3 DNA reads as TGTGCCAGCAGCCAAGTTCAAGGGGCTGAAGCTTTCTTT. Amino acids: CASSQVQGAEAFF.

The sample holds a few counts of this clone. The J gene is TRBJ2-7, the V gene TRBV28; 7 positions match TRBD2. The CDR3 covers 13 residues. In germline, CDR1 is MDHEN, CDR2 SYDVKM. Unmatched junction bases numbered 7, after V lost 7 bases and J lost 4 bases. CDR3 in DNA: TGTGCCAGCATGGGGGGGTTAAGGTACGAGCAGTACTTC. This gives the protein CASMGGLRYEQYF.

CDR3 region: CASSPRGQLNYGYTF. The CDR3 DNA sequence: TGTGCCAGTAGTCCCCGGGGACAGCTCAACTATGGCTACACCTTC. This chain links TRBV19 with TRBJ1-2, with 7 bases matching TRBD1. Germline V lookup: CDR1 LNHDA, CDR2 SQIVND (reference sequence). V trimming: 5 bases; J trimming: 2 bases; junction bases outside the gene matches: 8. There are 15 residues in the CDR3.

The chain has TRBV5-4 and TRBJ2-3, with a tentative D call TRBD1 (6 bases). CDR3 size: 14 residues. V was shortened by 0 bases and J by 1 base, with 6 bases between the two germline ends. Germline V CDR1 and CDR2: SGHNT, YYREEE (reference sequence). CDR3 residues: CASSLAGGTDTQYF. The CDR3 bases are TGTGCCAGCAGCTTGGCAGGGGGCACAGATACGCAGTATTTT.

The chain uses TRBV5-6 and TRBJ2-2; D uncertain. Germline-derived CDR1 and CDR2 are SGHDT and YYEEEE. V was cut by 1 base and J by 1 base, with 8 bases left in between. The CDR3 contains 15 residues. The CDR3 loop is CASSLWQVNTGELFF. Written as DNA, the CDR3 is TGTGCCAGCAGCTTGTGGCAGGTGAACACCGGGGAGCTGTTTTTT.

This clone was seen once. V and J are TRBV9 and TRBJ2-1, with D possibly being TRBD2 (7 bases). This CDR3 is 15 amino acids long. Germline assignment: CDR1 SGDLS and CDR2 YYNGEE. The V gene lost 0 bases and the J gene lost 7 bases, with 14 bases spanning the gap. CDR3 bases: TGTGCCAGCAGCGTAGATGGGGGGGCAGGAAATGAGCAGTTCTTC. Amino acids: CASSVDGGAGNEQFF. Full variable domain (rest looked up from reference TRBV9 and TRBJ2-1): DSGVTQTPKHLITATGQRVTLRCSPRSGDLSVYWYQQSLDQGLQFLIQYYNGEERAKGNILERFSAQQFPDLHSELNLSSLELGDSALYFCASSVDGGAGNEQFFGPGTRLTVL.

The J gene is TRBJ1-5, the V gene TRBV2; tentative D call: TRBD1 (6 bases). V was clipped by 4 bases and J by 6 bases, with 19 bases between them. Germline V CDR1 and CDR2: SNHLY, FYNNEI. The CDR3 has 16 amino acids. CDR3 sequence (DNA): TGTGCCAGCAGTGTCAGACAGGCCAGATCGGGTCAGCCCCAGCATTTT. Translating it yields CASSVRQARSGQPQHF.

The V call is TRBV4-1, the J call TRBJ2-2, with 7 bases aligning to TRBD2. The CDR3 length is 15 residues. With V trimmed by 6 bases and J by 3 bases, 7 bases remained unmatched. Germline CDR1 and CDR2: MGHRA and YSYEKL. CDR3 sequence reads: CASRTAGDYTGELFF. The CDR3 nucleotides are TGCGCCAGCAGAACTGCGGGAGACTACACCGGGGAGCTGTTTTTT.

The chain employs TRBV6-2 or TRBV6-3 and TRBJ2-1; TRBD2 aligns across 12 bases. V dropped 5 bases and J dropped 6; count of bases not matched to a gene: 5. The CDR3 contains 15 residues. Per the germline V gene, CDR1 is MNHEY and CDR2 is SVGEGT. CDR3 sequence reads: CASSPTSGRFNEQFF. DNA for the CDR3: TGTGCCAGCAGTCCGACTAGCGGGAGATTCAATGAGCAGTTCTTC.

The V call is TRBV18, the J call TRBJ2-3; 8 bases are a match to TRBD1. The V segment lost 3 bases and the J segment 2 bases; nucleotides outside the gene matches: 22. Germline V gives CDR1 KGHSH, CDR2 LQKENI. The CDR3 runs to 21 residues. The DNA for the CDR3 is TGTGCCAGCTCACCCCCCATCGGGACCAGACAGGGGATCATCTACACAGATACGCAGTATTTT. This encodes CASSPPIGTRQGIIYTDTQYF.

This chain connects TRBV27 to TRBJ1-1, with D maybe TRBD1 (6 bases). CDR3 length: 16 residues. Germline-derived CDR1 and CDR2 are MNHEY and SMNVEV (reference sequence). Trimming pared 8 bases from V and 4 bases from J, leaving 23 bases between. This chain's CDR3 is CASSSRGWRRGTEAFF. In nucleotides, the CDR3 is TGTGCCAGCTCCTCAAGGGGGTGGAGGAGAGGCACTGAAGCTTTCTTT.

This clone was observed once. The CDR3 DNA follows: TGCAGCGTTGAATCTGGCGGAGCCTACGAGCAGTACTTC. Residues: CSVESGGAYEQYF. The V call is TRBV29-1, the J call TRBJ2-7; D ambiguous. Germline CDR1 reads SQVTM; CDR2 reads ANQGSEA. The CDR3 is 13 amino acids. The ends were cut back, 2 bases at V and 2 bases at J, with 10 bases in the middle.

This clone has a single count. In DNA form, the CDR3 reads TGCGCCAGCAGCCAAGACCCCGGGACAGGGAACTACGAGCAGTACTTC. Translation gives CASSQDPGTGNYEQYF. The V gene is TRBV4-1, the J gene TRBJ2-7; 9 nucleotides match TRBD1. V was pared by 0 bases and J by 3 bases, with 6 bases of the junction left unmatched. Germline V lookup: CDR1 MGHRA, CDR2 YSYEKL. The CDR3 runs 16 residues.

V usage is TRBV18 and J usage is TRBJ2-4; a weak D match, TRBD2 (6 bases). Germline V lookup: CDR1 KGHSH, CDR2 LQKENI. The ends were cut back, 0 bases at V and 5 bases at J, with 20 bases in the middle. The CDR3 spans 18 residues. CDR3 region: CASSPPLQLGGGQNIQYF. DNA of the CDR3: TGTGCCAGCTCACCACCGCTCCAATTGGGGGGTGGCCAAAACATTCAGTACTTC.

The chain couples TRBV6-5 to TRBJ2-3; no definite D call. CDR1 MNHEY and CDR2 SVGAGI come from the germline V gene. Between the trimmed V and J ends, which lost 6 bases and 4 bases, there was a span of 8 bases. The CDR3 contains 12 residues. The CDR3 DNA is TGTGCCAGCAGGAATTCGGCAGATACGCAGTATTTT. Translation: CASRNSADTQYF.

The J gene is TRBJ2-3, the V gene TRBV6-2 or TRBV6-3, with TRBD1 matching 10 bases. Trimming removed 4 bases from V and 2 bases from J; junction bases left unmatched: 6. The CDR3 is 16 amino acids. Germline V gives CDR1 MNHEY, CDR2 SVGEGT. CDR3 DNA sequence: TGTGCCAGCAGTTCGGGACAGGGGCGATACACAGATACGCAGTATTTT. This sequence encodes CASSSGQGRYTDTQYF.

Written as DNA, the CDR3 is TGTGCCAGCAGCCAAGACCGCATGGGGAGGACAGATACGCAGTATTTT. This gives the protein CASSQDRMGRTDTQYF. The V and J genes are TRBV3-1 (or the pseudogene TRBV3-2) and TRBJ2-3, with D possibly being TRBD2 (6 bases). In germline, CDR1 is LGHDT, CDR2 YNNKEL (reference sequence). With 0 bases removed from V and 3 bases from J, the gap between germline ends came to 13 bases. CDR3 length: 16 amino acids.

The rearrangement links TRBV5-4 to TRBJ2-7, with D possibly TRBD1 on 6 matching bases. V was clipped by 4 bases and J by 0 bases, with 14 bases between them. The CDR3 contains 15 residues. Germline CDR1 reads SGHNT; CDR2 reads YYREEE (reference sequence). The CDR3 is CASSPGWGLSYEQYF. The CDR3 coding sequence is TGTGCCAGCAGCCCTGGATGGGGGCTCTCCTACGAGCAGTACTTC. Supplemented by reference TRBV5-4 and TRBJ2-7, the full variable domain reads ETGVTQSPTHLIKTRGQQVTLRCSSQSGHNTVSWYQQALGQGPQFIFQYYREEENGRGNFPPRFSGLQFPNYSSELNVNALELDDSALYLCASSPGWGLSYEQYFGPGTRLTVT.

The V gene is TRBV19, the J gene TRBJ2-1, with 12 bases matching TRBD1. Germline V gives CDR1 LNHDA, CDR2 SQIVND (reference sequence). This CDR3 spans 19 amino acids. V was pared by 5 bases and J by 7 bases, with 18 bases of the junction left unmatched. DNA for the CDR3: TGTGCCAGTAGTTTAAGCCCCCTGGGCGGGACAGGGGGCAGAAATGAGCAGTTCTTC. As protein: CASSLSPLGGTGGRNEQFF.

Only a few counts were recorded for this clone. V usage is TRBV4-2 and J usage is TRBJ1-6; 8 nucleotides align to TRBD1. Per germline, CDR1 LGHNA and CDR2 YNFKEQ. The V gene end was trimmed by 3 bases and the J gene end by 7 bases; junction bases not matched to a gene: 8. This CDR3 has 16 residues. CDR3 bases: TGTGCCAGCAGCCAGGAGACAGGACAGGGAAATTCACCCCTCCACTTT. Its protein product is CASSQETGQGNSPLHF.